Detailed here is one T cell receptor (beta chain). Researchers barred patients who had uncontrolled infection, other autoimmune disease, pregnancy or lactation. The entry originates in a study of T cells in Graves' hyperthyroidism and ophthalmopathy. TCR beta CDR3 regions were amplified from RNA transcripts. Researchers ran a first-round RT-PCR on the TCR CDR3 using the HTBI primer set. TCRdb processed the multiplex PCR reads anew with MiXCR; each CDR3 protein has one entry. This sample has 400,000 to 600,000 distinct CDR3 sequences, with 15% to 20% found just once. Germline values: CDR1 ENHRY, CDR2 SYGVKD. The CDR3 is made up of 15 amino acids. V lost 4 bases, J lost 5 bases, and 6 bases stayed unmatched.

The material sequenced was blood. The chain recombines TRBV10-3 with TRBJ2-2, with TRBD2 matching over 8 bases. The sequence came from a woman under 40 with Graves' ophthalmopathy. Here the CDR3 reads CAISAGASGTGELFF. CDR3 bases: TGTGCCATCAGTGCAGGGGCTAGCGGGACCGGGGAGCTGTTTTTT.